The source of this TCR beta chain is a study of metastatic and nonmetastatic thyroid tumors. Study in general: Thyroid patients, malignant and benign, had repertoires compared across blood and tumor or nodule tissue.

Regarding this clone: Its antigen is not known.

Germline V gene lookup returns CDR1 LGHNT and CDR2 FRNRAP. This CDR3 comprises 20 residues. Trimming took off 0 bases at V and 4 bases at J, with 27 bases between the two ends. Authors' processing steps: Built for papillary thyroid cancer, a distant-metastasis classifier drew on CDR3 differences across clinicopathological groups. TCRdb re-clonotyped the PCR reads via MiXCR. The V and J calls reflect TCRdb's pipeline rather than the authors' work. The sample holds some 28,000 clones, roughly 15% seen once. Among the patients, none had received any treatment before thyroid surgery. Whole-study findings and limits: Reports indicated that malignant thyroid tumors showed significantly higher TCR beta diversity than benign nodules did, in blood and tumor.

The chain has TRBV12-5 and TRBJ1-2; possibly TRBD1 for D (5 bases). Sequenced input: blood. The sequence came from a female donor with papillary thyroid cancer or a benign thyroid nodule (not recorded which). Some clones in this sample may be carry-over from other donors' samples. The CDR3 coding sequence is TGTGCTAGTGGTTTGGTACCAGTCTTGGGGGTACGCCACCAAATCTATGGCTACACCTTC. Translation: CASGLVPVLGVRHQIYGYTF.